These T cell receptor beta chains were read from a single sample in a study of response to subunit inactivated influenza vaccine. TCRdb reprocessed the RT-PCR reads with MiXCR, giving one entry per CDR3 protein. This repertoire shows 700,000 to 900,000 distinct CDR3 sequences, 21% found once; its top ten account for 10%. The material was PBMCs from blood, obtained less than 6 days after vaccination. These receptors originate from a man over 45 who received an inactivated influenza vaccine. Both conserved end residues are part of each CDR3. D genes are given only for firm matches. Clone size is not always given. Where it is, it says once, few, many or a class for expanded clones.

>TRBV19|NA|TRBJ2-1|NA
TGTGCCAGTACCGGGGGGCGGTTAGCCTACAATGAGCAGTTCTTC
CASTGGRLAYNEQFF
>TRBV2|NA|TRBJ1-2|TRBD1
TGTGCCAGCAGTGAACCTGGGACAGGGGAAGGGTATGGCTACACCTTC
CASSEPGTGEGYGYTF
>TRBV5-6|NA|TRBJ2-5|NA
TGTGCCAGCAGCCTCCACAATGGTGGGACCCAGTACTTC
CASSLHNGGTQYF
>TRBV7-2|many|TRBJ2-3|TRBD1
TGTGCCAGCAGTAGGACAGGGGATACGCAGTATTTT
CASSRTGDTQYF
>TRBV6-5|few|TRBJ1-1|NA
TGTGCCAGCAGTTACTCAGGGTTAGATAACACTGAAGCTTTCTTT
CASSYSGLDNTEAFF
>TRBV4-2|NA|TRBJ2-2|TRBD2
TGTGCCAGCAGTATGGAAGCGGGGCGATCAGCGACCGGGGAGCTGTTTTTT
CASSMEAGRSATGELFF
>TRBV11-2|NA|TRBJ2-1|TRBD2
TGTGCCAGCAGCCCCGGGACTAGCTTTTTCCATGAGCAGTTCTTC
CASSPGTSFFHEQFF
>TRBV10-3|few|TRBJ1-5|NA
TGTGCCATCAGTGGAACAGGGCGGAATCAGCCCCAGCATTTT
CAISGTGRNQPQHF
>TRBV2|few|TRBJ2-5|NA
TGTGCCAGCAGGGTAGGGACGGAGACCCAGTACTTC
CASRVGTETQYF
>TRBV5-4|NA|TRBJ2-5|TRBD2
TGTGCCAGCACTCTAGCGGGTGGCACACAAGAGACCCAGTACTTC
CASTLAGGTQETQYF
>TRBV5-1|many|TRBJ2-3|TRBD2
TGCGCCAGCAGCACCGGGACTAGCGGGGGGGCGGATACGCAGTATTTT
CASSTGTSGGADTQYF
>TRBV4-1|NA|TRBJ2-5|NA
TGCGCCAGCAGCCAAGTCTTCAGGGGACAAGAGACCCAGTACTTC
CASSQVFRGQETQYF
>TRBV20-1|many|TRBJ2-5|NA
TGCAGTGCTAGAGAACAACTAGCGACCCAGTACTTC
CSAREQLATQYF
>TRBV12-3/TRBV12-4|NA|TRBJ2-7|TRBD1
TGTGCCAGCAGTACCCTTGGGGTAGGGGGCAGGTCCTACGAGCAGTACTTC
CASSTLGVGGRSYEQYF
>TRBV7-2|many|TRBJ1-4|NA
TGTGCCAGCAGCTTGGCGAACAGGATCAATGAAAAACTGTTTTTT
CASSLANRINEKLFF
>TRBV28|few|TRBJ1-1|NA
TGTGCCAGCAGCTTACAGGGTCTGACTGAAGCTTTCTTT
CASSLQGLTEAFF
>TRBV6-2/TRBV6-3|many|TRBJ1-1|NA
TGTGCCAGCAGATACGCCCCCGGGGCCCTGAACACTGAAGCTTTCTTT
CASRYAPGALNTEAFF
>TRBV10-3|NA|TRBJ2-7|TRBD1
TGTGCCATCCGGGCCCAGGGACAGGGGAGAAACGAGCAGTACTTC
CAIRAQGQGRNEQYF
>TRBV24-1|NA|TRBJ2-5|TRBD2
TGTGCCACCAGTCGGGGTTTACTAGCGGGAGGGCAAGAGACCCAGTACTTC
CATSRGLLAGGQETQYF
>TRBV5-1|many|TRBJ2-3|TRBD2
TGCGCCAGCAGCTCTGGGACTAAATCTAGCACAGATACGCAGTATTTT
CASSSGTKSSTDTQYF
>TRBV6-2/TRBV6-3|NA|TRBJ2-7|TRBD2
TGTGCCAGCAGTAGCGGGGGGGTCTACGAGCAGTACTTC
CASSSGGVYEQYF
>TRBV5-5|NA|TRBJ2-2|NA
TGTGCCAGCAGCTTTCTCTTAGCGGAGTGGACCGGGGAGCTGTTTTTT
CASSFLLAEWTGELFF
>TRBV18|many|TRBJ2-5|NA
TGTGCCAGCTCACCACCGAAGCCCGGGAGCTCTCGACAAGAGACCCAGTACTTC
CASSPPKPGSSRQETQYF
>TRBV5-6|NA|TRBJ2-3|NA
TGTGCCAGCAGCTTGGGGCCCAGGACGACCACAGATACGCAGTATTTT
CASSLGPRTTTDTQYF
>TRBV18|NA|TRBJ2-7|TRBD2
TGTGCCAGCTCATCCACTAGCGGGAGTCCTGGGTACGAGCAGTACTTC
CASSSTSGSPGYEQYF
>TRBV20-1|NA|TRBJ1-4|NA
TGCAGTGCTGTACGGGGAGCTAATGAAAAACTGTTTTTT
CSAVRGANEKLFF
>TRBV5-1|NA|TRBJ1-1|TRBD1
TGCGCCAGCAGCTCGGGTCCCGGGACAGGGGTTACTGAAGCTTTCTTT
CASSSGPGTGVTEAFF
>TRBV6-1|NA|TRBJ2-2|NA
TGTGCCAGCAGCAGCGCAACGGGACTGCCCAAACATTGGGTCGGGGAGCTGTTTTTT
CASSSATGLPKHWVGELFF
>TRBV7-9|few|TRBJ1-4|NA
TGTGCCAGCAGCGTCGCTAGGGGCGATAATAGGGGTCTGTTTTTT
CASSVARGDNRGLFF
>TRBV15|NA|TRBJ1-2|TRBD1
TGTGCCACCAGCAGGGACTGGGACAGGGGACTAGAGGGCTACACCTTC
CATSRDWDRGLEGYTF
>TRBV11-2|NA|TRBJ2-2|TRBD1
TGTGCCAGCAGCTTGGCAGGGGGCGAAACCGGGGAGCTGTTTTTT
CASSLAGGETGELFF
>TRBV20-1|few|TRBJ2-7|NA
TGCAGTGCTAGGCGGACATATGAGCAGTACTTC
CSARRTYEQYF
>TRBV12-3/TRBV12-4|few|TRBJ1-2|NA
TGTGCCAGCACTTCCACCGTGACCTACACCTTC
CASTSTVTYTF
>TRBV29-1|few|TRBJ1-2|NA
TGCAGCGTTGAATTAGGGAGGCAAAGGGATGGCTACACCTTC
CSVELGRQRDGYTF
>TRBV28|few|TRBJ2-1|NA
TGTGCCAGCAGTCCCCCAGGAGTGGACAATGAGCAGTTCTTC
CASSPPGVDNEQFF
>TRBV27|few|TRBJ1-1|TRBD1
TGTGCCAGCAGCGACAGGGGAGCGGCCACTGAAGCTTTCTTT
CASSDRGAATEAFF
>TRBV7-2|NA|TRBJ2-2|NA
TGTGCCAGGGGGGGCTCCAACACCGGGGAGCTGTTTTTT
CARGGSNTGELFF
>TRBV12-3/TRBV12-4|NA|TRBJ2-7|TRBD1
TGTGCCAGCAGTGAAATTCAGGGGGTTTGGTACTTC
CASSEIQGVWYF
>TRBV5-1|NA|TRBJ1-6|NA
TGCGCCAGCAGCCCAGACAGCTCCTATAATTCACCCCTCCACTTT
CASSPDSSYNSPLHF
>TRBV29-1|NA|TRBJ1-1|NA
TGCAGCGTTTACGATTGGGGCGGAACTGAAGCTTTCTTT
CSVYDWGGTEAFF
>TRBV6-1|NA|TRBJ2-7|NA
TGTGCCAGCAGGCTCAGGCCAAGGGACGAGCAGTACTTC
CASRLRPRDEQYF
>TRBV5-4|NA|TRBJ2-3|TRBD2
TGTGCCAGCACCGCCAGGACTAGCGGAAGCACAGATACGCAGTATTTT
CASTARTSGSTDTQYF